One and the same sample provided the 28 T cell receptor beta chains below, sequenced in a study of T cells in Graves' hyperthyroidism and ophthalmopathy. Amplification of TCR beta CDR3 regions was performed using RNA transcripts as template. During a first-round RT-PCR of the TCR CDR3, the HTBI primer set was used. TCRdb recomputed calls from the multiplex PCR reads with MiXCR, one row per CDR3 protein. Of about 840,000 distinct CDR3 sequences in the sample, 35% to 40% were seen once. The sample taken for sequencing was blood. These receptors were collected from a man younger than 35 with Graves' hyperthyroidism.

This chain's CDR3 is CASSLDRSGGARETQYF. As DNA, the CDR3 is TGTGCCAGCAGCTTAGATAGAAGCGGGGGGGCCCGAGAGACCCAGTACTTC. The chain is built from TRBV7-8 and TRBJ2-5; 10 nucleotides match TRBD2. Losses at the gene ends were 1 base for V and 4 bases for J; bases not matched to a gene: 9. Germline V lookup: CDR1 SGHVS, CDR2 FQNEAQ. This CDR3 spans 17 amino acids.

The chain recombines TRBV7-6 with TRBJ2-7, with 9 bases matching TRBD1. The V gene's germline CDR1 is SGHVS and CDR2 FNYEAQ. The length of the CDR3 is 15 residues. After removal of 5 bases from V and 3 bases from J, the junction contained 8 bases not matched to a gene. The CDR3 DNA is TGTGCCAGCAGCGAAGACAGGGGGGGCGGCTACGAGCAGTACTTC. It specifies CASSEDRGGGYEQYF.

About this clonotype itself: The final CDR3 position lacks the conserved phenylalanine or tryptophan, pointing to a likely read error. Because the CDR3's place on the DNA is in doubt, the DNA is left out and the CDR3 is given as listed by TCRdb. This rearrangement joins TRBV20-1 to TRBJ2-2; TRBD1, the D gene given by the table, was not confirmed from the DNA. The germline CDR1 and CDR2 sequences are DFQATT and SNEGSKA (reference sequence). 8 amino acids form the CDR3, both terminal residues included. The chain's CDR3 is CSPKKTGT.

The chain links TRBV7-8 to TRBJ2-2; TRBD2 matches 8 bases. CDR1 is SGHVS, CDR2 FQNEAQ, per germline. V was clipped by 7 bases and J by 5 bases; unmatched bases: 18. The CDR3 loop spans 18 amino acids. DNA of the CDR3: TGTGCCAGCACCCCCGGGATAAGGAGCGGGAGCAGAACCGGGGAGCTGTTTTTT. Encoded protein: CASTPGIRSGSRTGELFF.

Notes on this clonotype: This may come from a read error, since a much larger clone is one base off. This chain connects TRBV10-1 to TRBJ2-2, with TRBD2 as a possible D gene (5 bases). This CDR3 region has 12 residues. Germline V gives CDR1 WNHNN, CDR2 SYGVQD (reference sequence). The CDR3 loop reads CATSAYTGELCF. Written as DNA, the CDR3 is TGCGCCACCTCGGCGTACACCGGGGAGCTGTGTTTT.

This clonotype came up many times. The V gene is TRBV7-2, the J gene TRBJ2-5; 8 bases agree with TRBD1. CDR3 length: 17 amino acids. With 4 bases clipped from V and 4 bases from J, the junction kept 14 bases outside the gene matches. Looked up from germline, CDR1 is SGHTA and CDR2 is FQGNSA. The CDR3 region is CASSSGGTGTVRETQYF. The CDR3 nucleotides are TGTGCCAGCAGCTCAGGCGGGACAGGAACGGTGCGAGAGACCCAGTACTTC.

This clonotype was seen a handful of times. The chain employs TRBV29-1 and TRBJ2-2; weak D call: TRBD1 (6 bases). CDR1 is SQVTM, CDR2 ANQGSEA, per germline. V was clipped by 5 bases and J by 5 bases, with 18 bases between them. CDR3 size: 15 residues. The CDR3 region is CSVQLTDRGTGELFF. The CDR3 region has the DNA TGCAGCGTTCAGTTAACGGACAGAGGAACCGGGGAGCTGTTTTTT.

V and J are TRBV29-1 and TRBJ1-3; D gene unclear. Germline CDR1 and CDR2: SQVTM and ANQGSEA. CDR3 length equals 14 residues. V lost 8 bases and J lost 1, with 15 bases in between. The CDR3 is CSSYGSLSGNTIYF. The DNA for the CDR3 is TGCAGCAGTTACGGCTCCTTATCTGGAAACACCATATATTTT.

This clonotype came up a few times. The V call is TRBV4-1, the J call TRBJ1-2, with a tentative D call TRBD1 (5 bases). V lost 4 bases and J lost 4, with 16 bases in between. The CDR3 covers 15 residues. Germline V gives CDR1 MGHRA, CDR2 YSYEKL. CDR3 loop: CASSPHGHDFYGYTF. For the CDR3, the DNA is TGCGCCAGCAGCCCCCATGGACACGACTTCTATGGCTACACCTTC.

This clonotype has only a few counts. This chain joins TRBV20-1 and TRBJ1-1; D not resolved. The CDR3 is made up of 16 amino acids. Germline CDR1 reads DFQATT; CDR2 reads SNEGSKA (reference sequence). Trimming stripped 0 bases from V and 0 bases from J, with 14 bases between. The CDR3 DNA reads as TGCAGTGCTAGAGATCAAGTAAAGAGGATGAACACTGAAGCTTTCTTT. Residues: CSARDQVKRMNTEAFF.

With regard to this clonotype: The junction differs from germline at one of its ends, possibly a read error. The DNA of the CDR3 is TGTGCCAGCAGTAATGACCCCATGAACACTGAAGCTTTCTTT. It is translated as CASSNDPMNTEAFF. The chain carries TRBV10-1 and TRBJ1-1; D is unresolved. Germline V CDR1 and CDR2: WNHNN, SYGVQD (reference sequence). The CDR3 is 14 residues long.

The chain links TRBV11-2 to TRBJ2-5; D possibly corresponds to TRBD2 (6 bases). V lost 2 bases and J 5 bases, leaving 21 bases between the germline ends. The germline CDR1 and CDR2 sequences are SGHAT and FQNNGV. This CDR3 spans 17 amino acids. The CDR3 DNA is TGTGCCAGCAGCTTAATATGGGCCTGGGGGGTAGGGGAGACCCAGTACTTC. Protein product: CASSLIWAWGVGETQYF.

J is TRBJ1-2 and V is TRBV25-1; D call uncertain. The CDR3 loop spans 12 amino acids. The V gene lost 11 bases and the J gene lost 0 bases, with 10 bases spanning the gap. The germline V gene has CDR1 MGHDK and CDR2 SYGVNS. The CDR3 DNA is TGTGCCTGTCAGGCATCTAACTATGGCTACACCTTC. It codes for CACQASNYGYTF.

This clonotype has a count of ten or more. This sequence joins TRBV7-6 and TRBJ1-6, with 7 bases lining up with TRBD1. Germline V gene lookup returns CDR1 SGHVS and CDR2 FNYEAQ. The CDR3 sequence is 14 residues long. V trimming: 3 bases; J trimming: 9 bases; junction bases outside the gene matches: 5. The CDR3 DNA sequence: TGTGCCAGCAGCTTCGGGACAGTTGGTTCACCCCTCCACTTT. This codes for CASSFGTVGSPLHF.

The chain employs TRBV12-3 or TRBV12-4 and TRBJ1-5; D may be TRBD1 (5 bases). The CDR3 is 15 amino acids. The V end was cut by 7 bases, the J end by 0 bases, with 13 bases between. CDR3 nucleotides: TGTGCCAGCATACCAGGGTTTCGTAGCAATCAGCCCCAGCATTTT. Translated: CASIPGFRSNQPQHF.

CDR3 nucleotide sequence: TGCAGTGCTAGAACGGGGGGGGGGAATGAAAAACTGTTTTTT. Its protein is CSARTGGGNEKLFF. The chain employs TRBV20-1 and TRBJ1-4, with D possibly matching TRBD1 (5 bases). Germline assignment: CDR1 DFQATT and CDR2 SNEGSKA (reference sequence). The CDR3 loop spans 14 amino acids. The V gene lost 2 bases and the J gene lost 5 bases, with 12 bases spanning the gap.

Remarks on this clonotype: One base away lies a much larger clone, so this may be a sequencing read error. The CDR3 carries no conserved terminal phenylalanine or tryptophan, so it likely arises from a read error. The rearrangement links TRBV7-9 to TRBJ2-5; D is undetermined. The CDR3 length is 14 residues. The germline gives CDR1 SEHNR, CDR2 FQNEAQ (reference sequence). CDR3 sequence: CASSQDRAVETQYL. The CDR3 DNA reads TGCGCCAGCAGCCAAGATCGGGCAGTGGAGACCCAGTACCTC.

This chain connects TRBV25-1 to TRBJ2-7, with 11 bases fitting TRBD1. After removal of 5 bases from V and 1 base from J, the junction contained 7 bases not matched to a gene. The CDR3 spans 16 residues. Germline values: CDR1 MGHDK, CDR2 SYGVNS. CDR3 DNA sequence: TGTGCCAGCAGTATAATCGGGGACAGGGGGTCCTACGAGCAGTACTTC. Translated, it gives CASSIIGDRGSYEQYF.

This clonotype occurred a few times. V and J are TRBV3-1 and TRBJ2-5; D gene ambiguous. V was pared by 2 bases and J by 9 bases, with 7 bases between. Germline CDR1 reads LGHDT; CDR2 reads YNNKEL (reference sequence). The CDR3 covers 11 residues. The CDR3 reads CASSQQGAQYF. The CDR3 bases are TGTGCCAGCAGCCAACAAGGAGCCCAGTACTTC.

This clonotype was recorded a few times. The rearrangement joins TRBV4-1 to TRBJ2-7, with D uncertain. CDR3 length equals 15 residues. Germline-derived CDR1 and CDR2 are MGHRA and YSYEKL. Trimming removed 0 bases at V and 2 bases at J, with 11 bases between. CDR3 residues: CASSQDWTEPYEQYF. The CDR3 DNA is TGCGCCAGCAGCCAAGATTGGACGGAGCCCTACGAGCAGTACTTC.

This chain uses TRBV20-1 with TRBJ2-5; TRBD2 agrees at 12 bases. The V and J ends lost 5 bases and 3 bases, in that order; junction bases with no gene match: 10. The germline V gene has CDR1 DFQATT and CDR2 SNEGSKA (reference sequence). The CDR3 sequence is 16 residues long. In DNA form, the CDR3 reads TGCAGTGCTTTCGTTTCCCGGACTAGCGGGGAAGAGACCCAGTACTTC. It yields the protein CSAFVSRTSGEETQYF.

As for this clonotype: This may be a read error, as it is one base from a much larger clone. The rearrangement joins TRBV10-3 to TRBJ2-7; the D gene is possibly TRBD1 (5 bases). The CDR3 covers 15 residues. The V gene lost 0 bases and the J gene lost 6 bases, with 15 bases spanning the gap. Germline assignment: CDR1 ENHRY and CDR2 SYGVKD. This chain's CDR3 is CAISESKGRFSEQYF. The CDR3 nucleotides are TGTGCCATCAGTGAGTCAAAGGGGCGATTCTCCGAGCAGTACTTC.

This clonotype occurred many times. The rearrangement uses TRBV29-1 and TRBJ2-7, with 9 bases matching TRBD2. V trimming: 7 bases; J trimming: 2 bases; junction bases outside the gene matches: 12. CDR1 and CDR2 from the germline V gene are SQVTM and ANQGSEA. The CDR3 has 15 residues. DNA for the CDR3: TGCAGCGCCACGGGGATTGCGGGAGGGCCCTACGAGCAGTACTTC. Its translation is CSATGIAGGPYEQYF.

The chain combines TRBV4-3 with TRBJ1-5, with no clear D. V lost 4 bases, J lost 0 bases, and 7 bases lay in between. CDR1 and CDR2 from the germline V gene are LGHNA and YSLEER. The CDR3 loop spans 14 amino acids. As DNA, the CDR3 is TGCGCCAGCAGCCCTTCCCATAGCAATCAGCCCCAGCATTTT. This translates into CASSPSHSNQPQHF.

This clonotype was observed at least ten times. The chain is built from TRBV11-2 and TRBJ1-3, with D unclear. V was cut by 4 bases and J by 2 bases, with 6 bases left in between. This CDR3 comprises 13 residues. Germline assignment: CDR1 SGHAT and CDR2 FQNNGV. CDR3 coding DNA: TGTGCCAGCAGCTCTTGGGCTGGAAACACCATATATTTT. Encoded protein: CASSSWAGNTIYF.

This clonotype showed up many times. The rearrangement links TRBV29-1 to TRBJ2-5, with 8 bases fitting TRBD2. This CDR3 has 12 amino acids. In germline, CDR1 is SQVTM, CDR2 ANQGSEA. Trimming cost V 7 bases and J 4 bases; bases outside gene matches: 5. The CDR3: CSAGGGRETQYF. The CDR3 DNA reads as TGCAGCGCCGGGGGGGGGCGAGAGACCCAGTACTTC.

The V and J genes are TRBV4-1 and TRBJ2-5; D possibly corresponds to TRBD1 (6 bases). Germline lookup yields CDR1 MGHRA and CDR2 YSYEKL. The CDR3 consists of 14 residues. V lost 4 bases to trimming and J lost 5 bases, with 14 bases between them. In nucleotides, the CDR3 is TGCGCCAGCAGCCCGCAACAGGGACGGGAGACCCAGTACTTC. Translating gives CASSPQQGRETQYF.

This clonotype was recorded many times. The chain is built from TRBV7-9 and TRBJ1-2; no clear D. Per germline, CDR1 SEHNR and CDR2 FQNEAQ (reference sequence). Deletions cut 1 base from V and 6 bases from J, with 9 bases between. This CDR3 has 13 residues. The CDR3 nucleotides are TGTGCCAGCAGCTTAGAGGAGCCCCATGGCTACACCTTC. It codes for CASSLEEPHGYTF. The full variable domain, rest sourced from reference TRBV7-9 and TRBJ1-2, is DTGVSQNPRHKITKRGQNVTFRCDPISEHNRLYWYRQTLGQGPEFLTYFQNEAQLEKSRLLSDRFSAERPKGSFSTLEIQRTEQGDSAMYLCASSLEEPHGYTFGSGTRLTVV.